These 24 T cell receptor beta chains were sequenced from one sample in a study. TCRdb fed the 5' RACE reads into MiXCR, producing one record per CDR3 protein. The table lists tens of thousands of distinct CDR3 sequences, 25% to 30% of them singletons. Material: naive CD4+ T cells sorted from blood. Subset reported: naive CD4+ T cells, CD4+CD45RA+CD25-. These receptors were obtained from a female donor with breast cancer.

In this sample, this clonotype turned up a few times. This chain connects TRBV12-3 or TRBV12-4 to TRBJ1-2, with D uncertain. The germline V and J ends were trimmed by 4 bases and 8 bases, with 8 bases remaining between them. CDR3 length: 11 amino acids. Here the CDR3 reads CASSSRRGYTF. The CDR3 region has the DNA TGTGCCAGCAGTTCAAGAAGGGGCTACACCTTC.

This clonotype occurred a few times. The chain links TRBV5-1 to TRBJ1-1, with 7 bases aligning to TRBD1. The germline V gene has CDR1 SGHRS and CDR2 YFSETQ. J gave up 5 bases and V 4 bases, and 5 bases lay outside the gene matches. The CDR3 is 13 residues long. CDR3 coding DNA: TGCGCCAGCAGCATCCAGGGGGTTACTGAAGCTTTCTTT. Translated: CASSIQGVTEAFF.

DNA of the CDR3: TGTGCCAGCAGCCCGAGGGGCCTACTCTCTGGGGCCAACGTCCTGACTTTC. Translated: CASSPRGLLSGANVLTF. The J gene is TRBJ2-6, the V gene TRBV9; D may be TRBD1 or TRBD2 (5 bases each). Germline V lookup: CDR1 SGDLS, CDR2 YYNGEE. Trimming shortened V by 4 bases and J by 0 bases, and 14 bases separated the two germline ends. The CDR3 length is 17 residues.

This clonotype was seen repeatedly, ten times or more. This chain links TRBV4-3 with TRBJ2-7, with TRBD2 as a possible D gene (6 bases). V lost 4 bases and J 3 bases, leaving 13 bases between the germline ends. From germline, CDR1 is LGHNA and CDR2 YSLEER. The CDR3 has 14 residues. The CDR3 sequence is CASSPRLGIYEQYF. DNA of the CDR3: TGCGCCAGCAGCCCCCGACTAGGAATCTACGAGCAGTACTTC.

The chain combines TRBV12-5 with TRBJ2-5; maybe TRBD2 (5 bases). Germline loops: CDR1 LGHNT, CDR2 FRNRAP. This CDR3 comprises 12 residues. Trimming shortened V by 3 bases and J by 4 bases, and 6 bases separated the two germline ends. Here the CDR3 reads CASGLRGETQYF. The CDR3 nucleotides are TGTGCTAGTGGTTTACGGGGAGAGACCCAGTACTTC.

This clonotype was detected ten times or more. The chain employs TRBV6-1 and TRBJ2-1; D is tentatively TRBD1 or TRBD2 (6 bases each). Per the germline V gene, CDR1 is MNHNS and CDR2 is SASEGT. V was trimmed by 2 bases and J by 9 bases, leaving 17 bases between them. This CDR3 is 15 amino acids long. The CDR3 bases are TGTGCCAGCAGTGAAAGGGGGGCGCTCCGCCTTGAGCAGTTCTTC. It is translated as CASSERGALRLEQFF.

The count of this clonotype is one. The V and J genes are TRBV11-2 and TRBJ2-1, with D possibly being TRBD2 (6 bases). Trimming stripped 0 bases from V and 1 base from J, with 7 bases between. Germline V gene sequence: CDR1 SGHAT, CDR2 FQNNGV. The CDR3 loop spans 15 amino acids. CDR3 residues: CASSLERESYNEQFF. DNA of the CDR3: TGTGCCAGCAGCTTAGAGCGGGAATCCTACAATGAGCAGTTCTTC.

A few counts support this clonotype. The chain combines TRBV20-1 with TRBJ2-5; D could derive from TRBD1 or TRBD2 (6 bases each). V lost 0 bases and J 5 bases, leaving 13 bases between the germline ends. The CDR3 has 14 amino acids. CDR1 DFQATT and CDR2 SNEGSKA come from the germline V gene (reference sequence). CDR3 region: CSARDWGALETQYF. CDR3 sequence (DNA): TGCAGTGCTAGAGACTGGGGGGCCCTTGAGACCCAGTACTTC.

The chain carries TRBV5-1 and TRBJ1-1, with no clear D. Germline V gene data show CDR1 as SGHRS and CDR2 as YFSETQ. The germline V and J ends were trimmed by 0 bases and 1 base, with 7 bases remaining between them. The CDR3 totals 14 residues. The CDR3, as DNA: TGCGCCAGCAGCTTGGAAGCGGGGAACACTGAAGCTTTCTTT. Its translation is CASSLEAGNTEAFF.

Only a few counts were recorded for this clonotype. This chain joins TRBV20-1 and TRBJ2-5; D is unclear. Trimming left V 3 bases short and J 3 bases short, with 11 bases between. In germline, CDR1 is DFQATT, CDR2 SNEGSKA (reference sequence). The CDR3 totals 13 residues. This chain's CDR3 is CSARSHMKETQYF. DNA for the CDR3: TGCAGTGCTAGGTCACATATGAAAGAGACCCAGTACTTC.

The chain employs TRBV20-1 and TRBJ2-7, with D unresolved. The CDR3 sequence is 13 residues long. The germline V and J ends were trimmed by 6 bases and 3 bases, with 15 bases remaining between them. CDR1 and CDR2 (germline): DFQATT, SNEGSKA (reference sequence). CDR3 region: CSAWLASSYEQYF. The CDR3 DNA sequence: TGCAGTGCCTGGCTGGCTTCGAGCTACGAGCAGTACTTC.

V and J are TRBV24-1 and TRBJ2-2, with TRBD1 identical over 7 bases. V lost 4 bases and J lost 7; bases outside the gene matches: 14. CDR1 is KGHDR, CDR2 SFDVKD, per germline. The CDR3 runs to 17 residues. The CDR3 region has the DNA TGTGCCACCAGTGACCCCCGGGACAGTCTTAGGAGCGGGGAGCTGTTTTTT. This encodes CATSDPRDSLRSGELFF.

The chain carries TRBV6-6 and TRBJ2-1; TRBD2 matches 12 bases. Germline V gene lookup returns CDR1 MNHNY and CDR2 SVGAGI (reference sequence). V shed 4 bases and J 6 bases; nucleotides not matched to a gene: 10. The CDR3 runs 17 residues. The CDR3 nucleotides are TGTGCCAGCAGTTGGCCGACTAGCGGGAGACCATCCAATGAGCAGTTCTTC. The encoded protein is CASSWPTSGRPSNEQFF.

This chain joins TRBV5-1 and TRBJ1-2; D possibly corresponds to TRBD1 (6 bases). The CDR3 sequence is 14 residues long. Germline CDR1 SGHRS, CDR2 YFSETQ. The ends were cut back, 1 base at V and 6 bases at J, with 13 bases in the middle. The CDR3 DNA reads TGCGCCAGCAGCTTGAGCGGTGCAGGGGATGGCTACACCTTC. Translating gives CASSLSGAGDGYTF.

This clonotype appeared a few times. This chain joins TRBV4-1 and TRBJ1-1; tentative D call: TRBD1 (6 bases). Germline CDR1 is MGHRA and CDR2 is YSYEKL. The CDR3 spans 15 residues. V lost 4 bases and J 1 base, leaving 13 bases between the germline ends. This CDR3 is CASSLVQGSNTEAFF. CDR3 nucleotide sequence: TGCGCCAGCAGCCTCGTACAGGGTTCGAACACTGAAGCTTTCTTT.

J is TRBJ2-7 and V is TRBV6-2 or TRBV6-3; D remains unclear. CDR1 and CDR2 from the germline V gene are MNHEY and SVGEGT. This CDR3 region has 16 residues. Trimming stripped 2 bases from V and 1 base from J, with 15 bases between. This CDR3 is CASSYASIFISYEQYF. In DNA, the CDR3 is TGTGCCAGCAGTTACGCGTCCATCTTTATTTCCTACGAGCAGTACTTC.

The rearrangement joins TRBV4-1 to TRBJ1-1; perhaps TRBD1 as D (5 bases). Between the trimmed V and J ends, which lost 3 bases and 5 bases, there was a span of 7 bases. Germline CDR1 reads MGHRA; CDR2 reads YSYEKL. This CDR3 has 12 amino acids. CDR3 DNA: TGCGCCAGCAGCCAGGGGCGTACTGAAGCTTTCTTT. Amino acids: CASSQGRTEAFF.

This sequence joins TRBV20-1 and TRBJ2-5, with D unclear. This CDR3 region has 11 residues. V gave up 7 bases and J gave up 7 bases, with 13 bases separating them. Germline-derived CDR1 and CDR2 are DFQATT and SNEGSKA (reference sequence). CDR3 residues: CSVEKSGTQYF. The CDR3 DNA follows: TGCAGTGTAGAAAAGTCGGGGACCCAGTACTTC.

This clonotype has only one observation. The CDR3 ends on some other residue instead of the conserved phenylalanine or tryptophan, so this is likely a read error. The limits of the CDR3 on the DNA are not certain, so only TCRdb's listed CDR3 is given. The chain couples TRBV21-1 to TRBJ1-2; the D call of TRBD1 is as the table states it, not checked on the DNA. TRBV21-1 constitutes a pseudogene. The CDR3 numbers 13 amino acids, ends counted. CDR3 loop: CASSEWRGNGYTS.

The rearrangement joins TRBV5-1 to TRBJ1-1; D is possibly TRBD1 (6 bases). The CDR3 length is 16 residues. Per germline, CDR1 SGHRS and CDR2 YFSETQ. V lost 5 bases, J lost 2 bases, and 19 bases lay in between. The CDR3 spells CASSGGRHLINTEAFF. CDR3 coding DNA: TGCGCCAGCAGTGGGGGCAGGCACTTAATTAACACTGAAGCTTTCTTT.

This clonotype was detected only a few times. This chain uses TRBV6-1 with TRBJ1-1; D not resolved. The V end was cut by 6 bases, the J end by 11 bases, with 19 bases between. The CDR3 totals 13 residues. The germline V gene has CDR1 MNHNS and CDR2 SASEGT. CDR3 in DNA: TGTGCCAGCAGCCCCCGGACGGAGGGTAAGGCTTTCTTT. This translates into CASSPRTEGKAFF.

This chain joins TRBV7-6 and TRBJ2-2; TRBD2 aligns across 7 bases. After removal of 5 bases from V and 6 bases from J, the junction contained 6 bases not matched to a gene. The CDR3 is 14 residues long. Germline V gene data show CDR1 as SGHVS and CDR2 as FNYEAQ. The CDR3 nucleotides are TGTGCCAGCAGCCCTAGCGGCCTCCCCGGGGAGCTGTTTTTT. It yields the protein CASSPSGLPGELFF.

V usage is TRBV4-3 and J usage is TRBJ2-3; 7 nucleotides line up with TRBD1. Germline V gives CDR1 LGHNA, CDR2 YSLEER. Unmatched junction bases numbered 6, after V lost 4 bases and J lost 2 bases. This CDR3 comprises 15 residues. CDR3: CASSRQGGLTDTQYF. The CDR3 nucleotides read TGCGCCAGCAGCCGACAGGGTGGGCTCACAGATACGCAGTATTTT.

This clonotype turned up a few times. This chain uses TRBV6-5 with TRBJ1-5; 8 nucleotides align to TRBD1. V lost 0 bases and J lost 2; bases outside the gene matches: 12. Germline-derived CDR1 and CDR2 are MNHEY and SVGAGI. There are 19 residues in the CDR3. CDR3 residues: CASSYSRTGKLGGNQPQHF. CDR3 coding DNA: TGTGCCAGCAGTTACTCACGGACAGGGAAGTTGGGCGGCAATCAGCCCCAGCATTTT.